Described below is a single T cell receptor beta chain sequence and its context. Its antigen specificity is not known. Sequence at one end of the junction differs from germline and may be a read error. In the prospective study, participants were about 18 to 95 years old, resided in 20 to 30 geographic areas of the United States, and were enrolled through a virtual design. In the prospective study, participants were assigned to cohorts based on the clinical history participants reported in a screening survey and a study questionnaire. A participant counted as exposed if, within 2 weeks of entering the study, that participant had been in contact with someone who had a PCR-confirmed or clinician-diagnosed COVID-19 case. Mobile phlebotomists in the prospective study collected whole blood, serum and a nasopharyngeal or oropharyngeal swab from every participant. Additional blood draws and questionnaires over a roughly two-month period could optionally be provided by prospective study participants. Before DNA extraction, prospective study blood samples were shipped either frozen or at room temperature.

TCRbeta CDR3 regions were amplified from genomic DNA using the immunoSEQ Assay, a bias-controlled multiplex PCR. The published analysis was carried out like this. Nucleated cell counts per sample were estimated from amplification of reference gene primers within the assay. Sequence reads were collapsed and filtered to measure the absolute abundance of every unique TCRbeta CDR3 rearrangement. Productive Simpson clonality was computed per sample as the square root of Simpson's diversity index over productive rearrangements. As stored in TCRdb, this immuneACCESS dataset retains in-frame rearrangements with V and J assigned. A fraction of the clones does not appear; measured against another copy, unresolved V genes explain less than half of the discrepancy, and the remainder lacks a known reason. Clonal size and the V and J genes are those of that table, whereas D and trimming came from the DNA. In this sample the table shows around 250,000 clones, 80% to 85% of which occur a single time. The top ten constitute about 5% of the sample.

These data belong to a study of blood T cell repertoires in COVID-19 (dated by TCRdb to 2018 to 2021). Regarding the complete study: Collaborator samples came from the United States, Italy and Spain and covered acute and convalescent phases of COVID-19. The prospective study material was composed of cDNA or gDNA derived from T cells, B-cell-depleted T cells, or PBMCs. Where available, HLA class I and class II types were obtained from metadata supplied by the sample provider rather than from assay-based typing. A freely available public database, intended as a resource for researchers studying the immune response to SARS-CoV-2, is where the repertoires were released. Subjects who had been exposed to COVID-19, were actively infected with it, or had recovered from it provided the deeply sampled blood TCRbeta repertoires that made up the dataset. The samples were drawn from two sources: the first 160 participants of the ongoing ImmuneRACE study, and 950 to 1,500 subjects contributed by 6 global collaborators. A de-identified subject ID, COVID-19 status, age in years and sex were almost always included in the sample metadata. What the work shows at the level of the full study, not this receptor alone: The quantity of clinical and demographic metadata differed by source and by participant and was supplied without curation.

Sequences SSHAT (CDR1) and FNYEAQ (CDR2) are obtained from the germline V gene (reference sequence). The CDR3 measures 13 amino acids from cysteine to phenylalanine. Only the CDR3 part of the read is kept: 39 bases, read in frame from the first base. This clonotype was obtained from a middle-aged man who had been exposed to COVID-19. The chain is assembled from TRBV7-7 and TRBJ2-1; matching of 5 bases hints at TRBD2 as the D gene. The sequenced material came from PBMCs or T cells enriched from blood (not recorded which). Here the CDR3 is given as CASSRDSYNEQFF. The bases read TGTGCTAGCAGCCGGGACTCCTACAATGAGCAGTTCTTC.